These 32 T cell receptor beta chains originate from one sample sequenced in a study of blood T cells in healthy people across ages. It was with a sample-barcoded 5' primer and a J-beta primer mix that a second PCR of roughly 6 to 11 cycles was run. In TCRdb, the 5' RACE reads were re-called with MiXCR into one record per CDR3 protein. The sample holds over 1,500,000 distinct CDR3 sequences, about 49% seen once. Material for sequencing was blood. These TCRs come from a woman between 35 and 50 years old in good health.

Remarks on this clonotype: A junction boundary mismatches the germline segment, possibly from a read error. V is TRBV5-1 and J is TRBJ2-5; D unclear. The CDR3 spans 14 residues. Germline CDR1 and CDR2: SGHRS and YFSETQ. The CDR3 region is CASSLDPLKETRYF. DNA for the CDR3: TGCGCCAGCAGCTTGGACCCCCTCAAAGAGACCCGGTACTTC.

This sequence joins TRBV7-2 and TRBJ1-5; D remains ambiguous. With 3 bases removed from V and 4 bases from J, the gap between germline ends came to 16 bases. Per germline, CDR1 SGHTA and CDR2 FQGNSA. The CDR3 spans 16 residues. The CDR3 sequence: CASSLEGGGWNQPQHF. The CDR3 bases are TGTGCCAGCAGCTTGGAAGGAGGTGGTTGGAATCAGCCCCAGCATTTT. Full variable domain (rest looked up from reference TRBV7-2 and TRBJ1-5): GAGVSQSPSNKVTEKGKDVELRCDPISGHTALYWYRQSLGQGLEFLIYFQGNSAPDKSGLPSDRFSAERTGGSVSTLTIQRTQQEDSAVYLCASSLEGGGWNQPQHFGDGTRLSIL.

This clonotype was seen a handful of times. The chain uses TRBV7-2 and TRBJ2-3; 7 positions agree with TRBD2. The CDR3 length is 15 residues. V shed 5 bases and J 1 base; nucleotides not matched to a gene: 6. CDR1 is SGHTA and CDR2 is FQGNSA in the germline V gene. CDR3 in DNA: TGTGCCAGCAGCCCAGCGGGGTTCGGCACAGATACGCAGTATTTT. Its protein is CASSPAGFGTDTQYF.

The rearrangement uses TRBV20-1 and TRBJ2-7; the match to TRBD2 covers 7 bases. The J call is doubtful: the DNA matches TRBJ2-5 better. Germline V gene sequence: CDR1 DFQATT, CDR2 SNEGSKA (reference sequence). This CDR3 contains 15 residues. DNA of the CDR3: TGCAGTGCTAGAGATAAAAAGGGAGGGAAGAAGACCCAGTACTTC. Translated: CSARDKKGGKKTQYF.

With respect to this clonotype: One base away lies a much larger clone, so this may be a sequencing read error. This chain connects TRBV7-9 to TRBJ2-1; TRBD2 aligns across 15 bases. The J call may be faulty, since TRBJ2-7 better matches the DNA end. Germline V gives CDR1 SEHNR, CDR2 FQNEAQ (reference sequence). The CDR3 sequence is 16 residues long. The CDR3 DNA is TGTGCCAGCAGCCAGGGACTAGCGGGGGGCTACAATGAGCAGTACTTC. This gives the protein CASSQGLAGGYNEQYF.

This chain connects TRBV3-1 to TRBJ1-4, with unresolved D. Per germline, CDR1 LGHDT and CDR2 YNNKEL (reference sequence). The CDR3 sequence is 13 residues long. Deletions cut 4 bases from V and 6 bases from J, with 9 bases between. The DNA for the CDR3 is TGTGCCAGCAGCCGGAGGGAGTATGAAAAACTGTTTTTT. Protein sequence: CASSRREYEKLFF. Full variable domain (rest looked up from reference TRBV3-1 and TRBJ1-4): DTAVSQTPKYLVTQMGNDKSIKCEQNLGHDTMYWYKQDSKKFLKIMFSYNNKELIINETVPNRFSPKSPDKAHLNLHINSLELGDSAVYFCASSRREYEKLFFGSGTQLSVL.

The CDR3 reads CAIMEAGGVTDTQYF. The DNA of the CDR3 is TGTGCCATCATGGAGGCGGGGGGGGTCACAGATACGCAGTATTTT. The chain employs TRBV10-3 and TRBJ2-3; 9 bases agree with TRBD2. The trim removed 7 bases at V and 2 bases at J, leaving 7 bases unmatched. The CDR3 is made up of 15 amino acids. Germline V gives CDR1 ENHRY, CDR2 SYGVKD.

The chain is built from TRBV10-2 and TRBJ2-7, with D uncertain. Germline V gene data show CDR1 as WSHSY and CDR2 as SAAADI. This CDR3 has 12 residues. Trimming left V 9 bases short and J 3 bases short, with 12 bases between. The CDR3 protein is CASGPISYEQYF. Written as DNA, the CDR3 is TGCGCCAGTGGGCCGATCAGCTACGAGCAGTACTTC.

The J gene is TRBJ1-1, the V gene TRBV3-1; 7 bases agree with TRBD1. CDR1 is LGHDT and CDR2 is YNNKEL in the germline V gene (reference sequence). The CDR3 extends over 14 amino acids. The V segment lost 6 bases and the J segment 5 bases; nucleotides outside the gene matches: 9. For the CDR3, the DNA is TGTGCCAGCAGACCCGACAGGGCCAGGACTGAAGCTTTCTTT. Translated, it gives CASRPDRARTEAFF.

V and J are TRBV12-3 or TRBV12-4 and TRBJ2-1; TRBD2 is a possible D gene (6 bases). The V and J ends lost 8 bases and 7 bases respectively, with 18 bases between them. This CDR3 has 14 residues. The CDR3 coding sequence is TGTGCCAGCTCCCTGAGACTAGTCGGTAATGAGCAGTTCTTC. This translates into CASSLRLVGNEQFF.

In DNA, the CDR3 is TGCAGTGCTCCTAAACAGGGAGTCGAGCAGTACTTC. Translated: CSAPKQGVEQYF. J is TRBJ2-7 and V is TRBV20-1, with D maybe TRBD1 (6 bases). The CDR3 sequence is 12 residues long. Germline assignment: CDR1 DFQATT and CDR2 SNEGSKA (reference sequence). Trimming cost V 5 bases and J 6 bases, with 14 bases left between them.

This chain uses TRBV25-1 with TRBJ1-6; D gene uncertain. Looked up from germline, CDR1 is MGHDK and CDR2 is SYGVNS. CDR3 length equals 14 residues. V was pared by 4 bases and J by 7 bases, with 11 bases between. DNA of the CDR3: TGTGCCAGCAGTGGCATTATCCCAAATTCACCCCTCCACTTT. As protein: CASSGIIPNSPLHF.

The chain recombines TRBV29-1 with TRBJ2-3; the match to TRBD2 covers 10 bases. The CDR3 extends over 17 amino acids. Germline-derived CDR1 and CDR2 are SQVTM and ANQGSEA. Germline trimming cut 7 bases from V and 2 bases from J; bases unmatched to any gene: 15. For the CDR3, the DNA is TGCAGCGCCGACCGACTTAGCGGGGGGATATACACAGATACGCAGTATTTT. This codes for CSADRLSGGIYTDTQYF.

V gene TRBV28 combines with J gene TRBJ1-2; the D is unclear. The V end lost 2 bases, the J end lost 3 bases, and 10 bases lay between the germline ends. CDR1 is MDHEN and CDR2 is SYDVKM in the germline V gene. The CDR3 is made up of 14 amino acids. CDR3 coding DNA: TGTGCCAGCAGTTTAGCTGTAGTGCACTATGGCTACACCTTC. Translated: CASSLAVVHYGYTF.

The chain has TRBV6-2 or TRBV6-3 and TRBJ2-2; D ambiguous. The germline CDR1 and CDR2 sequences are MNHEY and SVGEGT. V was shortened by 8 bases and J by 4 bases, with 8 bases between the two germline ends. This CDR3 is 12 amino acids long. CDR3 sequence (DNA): TGTGCCAGCTCCTGGGGCACCGGGGAGCTGTTTTTT. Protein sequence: CASSWGTGELFF.

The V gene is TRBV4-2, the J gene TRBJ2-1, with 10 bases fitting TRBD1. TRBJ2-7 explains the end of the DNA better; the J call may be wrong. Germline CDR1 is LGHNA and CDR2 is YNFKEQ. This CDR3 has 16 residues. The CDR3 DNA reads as TGTGCCAGCAGCCAGGGAGGGGTGACAGGGGGCTGCGAGCAGTACTTC. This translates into CASSQGGVTGGCEQYF.

The CDR3 DNA sequence: TGTGCCAGCATCCCACTTGGAGGACTGATGAACACTGAAGCTTTCTTT. Protein: CASIPLGGLMNTEAFF. V usage is TRBV6-2 or TRBV6-3 and J usage is TRBJ1-1, with unresolved D. Germline CDR1 is MNHEY and CDR2 is SVGEGT. The V gene lost 7 bases and the J gene lost 0 bases, with 18 bases spanning the gap. This CDR3 comprises 16 residues.

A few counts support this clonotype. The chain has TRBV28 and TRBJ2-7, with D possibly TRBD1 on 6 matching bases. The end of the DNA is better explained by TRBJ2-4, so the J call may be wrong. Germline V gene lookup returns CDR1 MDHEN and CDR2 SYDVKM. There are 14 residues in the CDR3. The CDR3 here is CASSRNQGKNIQYF. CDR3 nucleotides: TGTGCCAGCAGTCGAAACCAGGGGAAGAACATTCAGTACTTC.

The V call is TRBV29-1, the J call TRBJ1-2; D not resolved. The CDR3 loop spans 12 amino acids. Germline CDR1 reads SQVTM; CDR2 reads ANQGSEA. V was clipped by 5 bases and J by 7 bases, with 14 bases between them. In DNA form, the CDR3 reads TGCAGCGTTTGGGCCCAGCTAACTGGCTACACCTTC. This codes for CSVWAQLTGYTF.

DNA of the CDR3: TGTGCCAGCAGCGCCCGGATGCATACGCAGTATTTT. This codes for CASSARMHTQYF. The rearrangement uses TRBV7-2 and TRBJ2-3, with D hard to call. V gave up 5 bases and J gave up 7 bases, with 10 bases separating them. The CDR3 loop spans 12 amino acids. Germline CDR1 reads SGHTA; CDR2 reads FQGNSA. Together with reference TRBV7-2 and TRBJ2-3, the CDR3 gives the full variable domain: GAGVSQSPSNKVTEKGKDVELRCDPISGHTALYWYRQSLGQGLEFLIYFQGNSAPDKSGLPSDRFSAERTGGSVSTLTIQRTQQEDSAVYLCASSARMHTQYFGPGTRLTVL.

The CDR3 is CAISEGGIGSYEQYF. DNA for the CDR3: TGTGCCATCAGTGAAGGGGGAATTGGCTCCTACGAGCAGTACTTC. The genes are TRBV10-3 and TRBJ2-7; maybe TRBD1 (6 bases). The germline CDR1 and CDR2 sequences are ENHRY and SYGVKD. The CDR3 has 15 amino acids. V was clipped by 3 bases and J by 0 bases, with 12 bases between them.

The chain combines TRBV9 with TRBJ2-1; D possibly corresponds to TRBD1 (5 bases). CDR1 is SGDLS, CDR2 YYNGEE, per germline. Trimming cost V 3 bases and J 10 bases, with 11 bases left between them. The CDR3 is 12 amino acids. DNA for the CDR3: TGTGCCAGCAGCGCGGACACTTACGAGCAGTTCTTC. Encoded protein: CASSADTYEQFF. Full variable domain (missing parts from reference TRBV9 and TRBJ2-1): DSGVTQTPKHLITATGQRVTLRCSPRSGDLSVYWYQQSLDQGLQFLIQYYNGEERAKGNILERFSAQQFPDLHSELNLSSLELGDSALYFCASSADTYEQFFGPGTRLTVL.

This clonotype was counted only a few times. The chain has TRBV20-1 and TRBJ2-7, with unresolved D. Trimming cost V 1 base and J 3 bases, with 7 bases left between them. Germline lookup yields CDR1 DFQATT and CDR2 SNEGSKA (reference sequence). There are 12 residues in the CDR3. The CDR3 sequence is CSARVRHYEQYF. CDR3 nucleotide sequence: TGCAGTGCTAGAGTTCGCCACTACGAGCAGTACTTC.

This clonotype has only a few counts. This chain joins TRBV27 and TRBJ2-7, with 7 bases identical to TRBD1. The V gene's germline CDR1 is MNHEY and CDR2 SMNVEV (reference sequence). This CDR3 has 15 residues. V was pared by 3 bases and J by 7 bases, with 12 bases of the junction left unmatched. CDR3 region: CASSFRSDRSGEQYF. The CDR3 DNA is TGTGCCAGCAGTTTTCGTTCGGACAGGTCGGGGGAGCAGTACTTC.

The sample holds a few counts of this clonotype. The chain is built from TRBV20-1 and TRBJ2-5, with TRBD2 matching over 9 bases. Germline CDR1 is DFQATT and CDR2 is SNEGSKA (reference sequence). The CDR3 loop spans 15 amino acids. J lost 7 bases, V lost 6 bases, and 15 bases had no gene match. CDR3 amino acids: CSAPPHSGGVGTQYF. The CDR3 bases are TGCAGTGCCCCACCCCATAGCGGGGGAGTCGGGACCCAGTACTTC.

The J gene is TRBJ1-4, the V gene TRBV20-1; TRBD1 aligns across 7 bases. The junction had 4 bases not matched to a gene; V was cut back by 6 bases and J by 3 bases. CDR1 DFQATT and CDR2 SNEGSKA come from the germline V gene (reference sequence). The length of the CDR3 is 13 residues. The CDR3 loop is CSALQGSNEKLFF. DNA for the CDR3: TGCAGTGCACTACAGGGGTCTAATGAAAAACTGTTTTTT.

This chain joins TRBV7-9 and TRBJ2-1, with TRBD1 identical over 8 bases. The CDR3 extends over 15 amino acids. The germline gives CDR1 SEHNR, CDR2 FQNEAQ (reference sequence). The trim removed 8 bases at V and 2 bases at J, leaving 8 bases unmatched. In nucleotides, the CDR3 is TGTGCCAGCGCCCCCCCGGACAGGGCCTACAATGAGCAGTTCTTC. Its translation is CASAPPDRAYNEQFF.

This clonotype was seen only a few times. DNA of the CDR3: TGCGCCAGCAGCGTCGGACAGGGGTTCACTGAAGCTTTCTTT. It codes for CASSVGQGFTEAFF. The V and J genes are TRBV4-3 and TRBJ1-1, with 9 bases that match TRBD1. The junction had 5 bases not matched to a gene; V was cut back by 5 bases and J by 4 bases. Germline values: CDR1 LGHNA, CDR2 YSLEER. The CDR3 length is 14 residues.

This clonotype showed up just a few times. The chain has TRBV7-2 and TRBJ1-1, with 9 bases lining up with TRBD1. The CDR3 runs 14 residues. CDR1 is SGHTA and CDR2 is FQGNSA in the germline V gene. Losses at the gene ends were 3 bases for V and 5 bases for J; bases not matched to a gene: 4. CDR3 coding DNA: TGTGCCAGCAGCTTTGACAGGGGGGGGACTGAAGCTTTCTTT. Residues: CASSFDRGGTEAFF.

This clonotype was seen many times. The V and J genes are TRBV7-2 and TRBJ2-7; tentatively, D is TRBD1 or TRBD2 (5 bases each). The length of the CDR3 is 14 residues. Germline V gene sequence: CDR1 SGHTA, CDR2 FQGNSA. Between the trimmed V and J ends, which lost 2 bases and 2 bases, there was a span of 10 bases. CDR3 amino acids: CASSLPGPAYEQYF. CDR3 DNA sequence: TGTGCCAGCAGCTTACCGGGACCCGCCTACGAGCAGTACTTC.

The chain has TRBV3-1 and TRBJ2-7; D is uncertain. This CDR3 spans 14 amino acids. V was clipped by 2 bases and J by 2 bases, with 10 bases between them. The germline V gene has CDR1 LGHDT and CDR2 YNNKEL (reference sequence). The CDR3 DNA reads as TGTGCCAGCAGCCAACTTAACCCCCCCTACGAGCAGTACTTC. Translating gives CASSQLNPPYEQYF.

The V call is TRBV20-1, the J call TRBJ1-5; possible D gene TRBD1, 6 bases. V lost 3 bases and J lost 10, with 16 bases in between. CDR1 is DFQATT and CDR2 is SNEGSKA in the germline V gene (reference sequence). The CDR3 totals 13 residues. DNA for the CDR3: TGCAGTGCTAGGGACCCGAACAGGGCACCCCAGCATTTT. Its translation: CSARDPNRAPQHF.